This T cell receptor (beta chain) was obtained from a study of T cell repertoires in cytomegalovirus infection. About the research overall: Newly reported HLA-C-restricted and thoroughly characterized HLA-B-restricted CMV epitopes were employed. Based on public TCR beta signatures, there were indications of CMV infection and of a matching HLA type. General study findings and limits: Pooled public TCR beta family frequency picked out CMV carriers with the relevant HLA. In two of eight donors, the top clonotype was HLA-C-restricted CMV-specific.

The CDR3 is 14 residues long. The ends were cut back, 7 bases at V and 2 bases at J, with 12 bases in the middle. Germline V gives CDR1 SGHTS, CDR2 YDEGEE. This clonotype was observed a few times. The target antigen is unknown. TCRdb reprocessed the reads with MiXCR, giving one entry per CDR3 protein. The profile shows 75,000 to 100,000 distinct CDR3 sequences, approximately 45% of them singletons. The specimen comprised CD8+ T cells from cultured PBMCs, sampled from culture after CMV antigen stimulation. The genes are TRBV5-8 and TRBJ2-2; D unclear. The source of this sequence is a human donor in good health (CMV status not recorded). Some clones in this sample may be carry-over from other donors' samples. CDR3 sequence: CASSFEQNTGELFF. CDR3 coding DNA: TGTGCCAGCTCCTTCGAACAAAACACCGGGGAGCTGTTTTTT.